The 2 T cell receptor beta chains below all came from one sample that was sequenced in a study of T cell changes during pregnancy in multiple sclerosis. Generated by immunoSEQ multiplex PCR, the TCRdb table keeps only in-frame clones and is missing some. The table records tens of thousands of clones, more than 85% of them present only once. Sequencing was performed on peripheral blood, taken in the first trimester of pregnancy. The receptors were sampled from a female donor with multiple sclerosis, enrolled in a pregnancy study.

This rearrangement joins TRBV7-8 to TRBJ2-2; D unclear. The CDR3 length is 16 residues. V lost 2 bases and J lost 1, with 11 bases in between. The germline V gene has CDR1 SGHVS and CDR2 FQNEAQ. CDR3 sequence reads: CASSLLSVMNTGELFF. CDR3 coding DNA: TGTGCCAGCAGCTTACTATCCGTGATGAACACCGGGGAGCTGTTTTTT.

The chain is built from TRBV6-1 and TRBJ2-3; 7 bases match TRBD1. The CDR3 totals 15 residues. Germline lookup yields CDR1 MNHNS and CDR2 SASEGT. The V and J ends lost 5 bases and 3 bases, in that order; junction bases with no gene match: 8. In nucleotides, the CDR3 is TGTGCCAGCAGTCGCGACAGGGTTGTAACAGATACGCAGTATTTT. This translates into CASSRDRVVTDTQYF.